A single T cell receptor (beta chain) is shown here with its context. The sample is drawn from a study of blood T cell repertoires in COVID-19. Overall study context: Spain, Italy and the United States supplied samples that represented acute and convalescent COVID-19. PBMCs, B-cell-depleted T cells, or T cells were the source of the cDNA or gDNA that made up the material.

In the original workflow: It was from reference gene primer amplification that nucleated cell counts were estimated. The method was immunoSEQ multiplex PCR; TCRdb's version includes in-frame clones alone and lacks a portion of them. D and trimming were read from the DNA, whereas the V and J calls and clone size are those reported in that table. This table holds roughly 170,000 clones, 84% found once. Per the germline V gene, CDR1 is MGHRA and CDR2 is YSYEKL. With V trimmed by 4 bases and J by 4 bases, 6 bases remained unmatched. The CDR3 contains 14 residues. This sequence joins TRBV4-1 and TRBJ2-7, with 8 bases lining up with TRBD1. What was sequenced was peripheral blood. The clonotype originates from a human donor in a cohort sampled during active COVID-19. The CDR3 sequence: CASSPDRGVYEQYF. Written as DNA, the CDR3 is TGCGCCAGCAGCCCTGACAGGGGTGTTTACGAGCAGTACTTC.